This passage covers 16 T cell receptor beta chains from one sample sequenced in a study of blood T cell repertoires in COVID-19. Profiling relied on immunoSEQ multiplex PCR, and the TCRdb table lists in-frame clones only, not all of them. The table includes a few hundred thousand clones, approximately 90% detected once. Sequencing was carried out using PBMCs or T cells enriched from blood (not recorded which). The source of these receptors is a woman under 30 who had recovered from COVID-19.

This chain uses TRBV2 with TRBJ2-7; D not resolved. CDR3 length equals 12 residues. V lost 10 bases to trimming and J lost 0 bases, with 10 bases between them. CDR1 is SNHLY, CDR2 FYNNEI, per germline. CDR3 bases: TGTGCCACGAGCACAGTCTCCTACGAGCAGTACTTC. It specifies CATSTVSYEQYF.

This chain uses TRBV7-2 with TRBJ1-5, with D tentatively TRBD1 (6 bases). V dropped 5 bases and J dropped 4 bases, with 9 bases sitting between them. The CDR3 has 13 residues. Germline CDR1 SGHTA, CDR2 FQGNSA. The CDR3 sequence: CASSPQGNQPQHF. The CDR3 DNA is TGTGCCAGCAGCCCTCAGGGGAATCAGCCCCAGCATTTT.

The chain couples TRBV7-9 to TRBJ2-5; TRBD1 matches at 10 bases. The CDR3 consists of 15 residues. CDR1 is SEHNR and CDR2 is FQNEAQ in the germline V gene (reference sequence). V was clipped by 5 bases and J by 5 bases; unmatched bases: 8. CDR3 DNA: TGTGCCAGCAGCCGACAGGGGGCATCGTTGGAGACCCAGTACTTC. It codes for CASSRQGASLETQYF.

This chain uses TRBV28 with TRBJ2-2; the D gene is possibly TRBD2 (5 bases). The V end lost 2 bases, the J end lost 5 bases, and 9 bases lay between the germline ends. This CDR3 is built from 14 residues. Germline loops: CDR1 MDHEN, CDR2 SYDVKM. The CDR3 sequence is CASSLLSETGELFF. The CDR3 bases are TGTGCCAGCAGTTTACTTAGCGAGACCGGGGAGCTGTTTTTT.

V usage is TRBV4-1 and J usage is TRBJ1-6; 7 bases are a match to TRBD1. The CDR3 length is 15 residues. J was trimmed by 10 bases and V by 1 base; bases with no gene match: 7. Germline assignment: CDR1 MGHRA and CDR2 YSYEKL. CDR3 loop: CASSQVTGATSPLHF. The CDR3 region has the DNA TGCGCCAGCAGCCAAGTTACAGGGGCTACATCACCCCTCCACTTT.

The CDR3 protein is CASSSSSYEQYF. The DNA of the CDR3 is TGTGCCAGCAGCTCCAGCTCCTACGAGCAGTACTTC. V is TRBV5-6 and J is TRBJ2-7; D unresolved. CDR1 SGHDT and CDR2 YYEEEE come from the germline V gene. This CDR3 is built from 12 residues. The V gene lost 3 bases and the J gene lost 0 bases, with 4 bases spanning the gap. Looking up the rest from reference TRBV5-6 and TRBJ2-7 gives the full variable domain: DAGVTQSPTHLIKTRGQQVTLRCSPKSGHDTVSWYQQALGQGPQFIFQYYEEEERQRGNFPDRFSGHQFPNYSSELNVNALLLGDSALYLCASSSSSYEQYFGPGTRLTVT.

DNA of the CDR3: TGTGCCAGCAGCCCCGGCGGGTCAGATACGCAGTATTTT. Protein sequence: CASSPGGSDTQYF. The V call is TRBV28, the J call TRBJ2-3; weak D call: TRBD2 (5 bases). Per germline, CDR1 MDHEN and CDR2 SYDVKM. The CDR3 length is 13 residues. Trimming removed 6 bases at V and 4 bases at J, with 11 bases between.

CDR3 DNA: TGCAGCGTTCGCCACTTCAGGACAGGCCCCGGGGATGAAAAACTGTTTTTT. Protein product: CSVRHFRTGPGDEKLFF. The chain recombines TRBV29-1 with TRBJ1-4; 7 bases match TRBD1. Germline V gene lookup returns CDR1 SQVTM and CDR2 ANQGSEA. Trimming at V came to 5 bases and at J to 6 bases, leaving 18 bases not matched to a gene. The CDR3 has 17 amino acids.

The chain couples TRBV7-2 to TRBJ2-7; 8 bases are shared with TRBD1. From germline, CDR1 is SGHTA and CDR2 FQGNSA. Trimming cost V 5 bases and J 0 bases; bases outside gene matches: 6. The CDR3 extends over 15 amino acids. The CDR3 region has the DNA TGTGCCAGCAGCAGGGACAGGTGGAGCTCCTACGAGCAGTACTTC. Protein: CASSRDRWSSYEQYF.

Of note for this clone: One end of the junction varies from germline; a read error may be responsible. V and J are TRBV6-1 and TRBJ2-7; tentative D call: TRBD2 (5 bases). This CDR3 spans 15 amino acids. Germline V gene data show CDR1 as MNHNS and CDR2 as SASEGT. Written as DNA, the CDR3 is TGTGCCAGCAGACTCCTGCCCGGGATCTCCCACGAGCAGTACTTC. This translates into CASRLLPGISHEQYF.

The CDR3 sequence: CASSPSPDRSSYNSPLHF. The CDR3, as DNA: TGTGCCAGCAGTCCCAGCCCGGACAGGAGCTCCTATAATTCACCCCTCCACTTT. V and J are TRBV6-2 or TRBV6-3 and TRBJ1-6, with TRBD1 matching over 7 bases. CDR3 length: 18 residues. J gave up 0 bases and V 5 bases, and 10 bases lay outside the gene matches. Germline-derived CDR1 and CDR2 are MNHEY and SVGEGT.

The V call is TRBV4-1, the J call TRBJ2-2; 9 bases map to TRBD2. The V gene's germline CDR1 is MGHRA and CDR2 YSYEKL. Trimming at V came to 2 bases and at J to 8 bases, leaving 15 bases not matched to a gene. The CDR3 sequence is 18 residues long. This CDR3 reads CASSQIPAESSGRGELFF. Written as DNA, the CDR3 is TGCGCCAGCAGCCAAATCCCGGCCGAGAGTAGCGGGAGAGGGGAGCTGTTTTTT.

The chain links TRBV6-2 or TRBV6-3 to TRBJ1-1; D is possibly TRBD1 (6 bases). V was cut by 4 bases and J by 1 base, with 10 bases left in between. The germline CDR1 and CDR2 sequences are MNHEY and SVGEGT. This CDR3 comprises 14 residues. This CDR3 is CASSSGHPNTEAFF. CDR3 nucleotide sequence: TGTGCCAGCAGTTCGGGACACCCGAACACTGAAGCTTTCTTT.

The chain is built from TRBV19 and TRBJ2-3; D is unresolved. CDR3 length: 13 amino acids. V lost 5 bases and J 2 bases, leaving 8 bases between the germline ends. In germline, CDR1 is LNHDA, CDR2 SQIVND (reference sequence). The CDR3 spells CASSRQDTDTQYF. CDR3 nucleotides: TGTGCCAGTAGTCGTCAGGACACAGATACGCAGTATTTT.

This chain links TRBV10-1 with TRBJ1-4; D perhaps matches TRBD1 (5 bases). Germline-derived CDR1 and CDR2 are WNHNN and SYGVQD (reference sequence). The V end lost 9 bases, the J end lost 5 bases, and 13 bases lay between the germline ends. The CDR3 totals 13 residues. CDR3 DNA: TGCGCCAGTGTGCAGGGTCCCAATGAAAAACTGTTTTTT. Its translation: CASVQGPNEKLFF.

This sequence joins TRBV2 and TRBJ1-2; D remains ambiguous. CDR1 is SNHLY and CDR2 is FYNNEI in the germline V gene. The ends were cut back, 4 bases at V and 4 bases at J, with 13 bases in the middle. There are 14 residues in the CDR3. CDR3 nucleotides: TGTGCCAGCAGTGTTGAAGAGGGCGCCTATGGCTACACCTTC. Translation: CASSVEEGAYGYTF. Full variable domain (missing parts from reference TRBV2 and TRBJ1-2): EPEVTQTPSHQVTQMGQEVILRCVPISNHLYFYWYRQILGQKVEFLVSFYNNEISEKSEIFDDQFSVERPDGSNFTLKIRSTKLEDSAMYFCASSVEEGAYGYTFGSGTRLTVV.